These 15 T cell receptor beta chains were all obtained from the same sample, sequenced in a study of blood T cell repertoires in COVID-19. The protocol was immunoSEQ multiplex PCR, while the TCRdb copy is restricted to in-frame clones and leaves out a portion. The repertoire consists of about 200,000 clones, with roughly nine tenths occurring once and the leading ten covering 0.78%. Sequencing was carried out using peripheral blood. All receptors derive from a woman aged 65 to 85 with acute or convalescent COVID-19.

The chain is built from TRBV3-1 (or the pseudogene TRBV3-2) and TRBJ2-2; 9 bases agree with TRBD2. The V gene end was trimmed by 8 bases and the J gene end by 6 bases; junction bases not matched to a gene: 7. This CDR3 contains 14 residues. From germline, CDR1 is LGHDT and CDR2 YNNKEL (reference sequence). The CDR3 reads CASRREGPAGELFF. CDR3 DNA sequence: TGTGCCAGCCGGCGGGAGGGCCCCGCCGGGGAGCTGTTTTTT.

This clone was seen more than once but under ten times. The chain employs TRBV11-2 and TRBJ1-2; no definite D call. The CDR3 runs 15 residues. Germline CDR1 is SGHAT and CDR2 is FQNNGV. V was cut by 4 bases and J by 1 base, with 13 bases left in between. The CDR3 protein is CASSSSHRLNYGYTF. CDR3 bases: TGTGCCAGCAGCTCGAGCCACCGCCTTAACTATGGCTACACCTTC.

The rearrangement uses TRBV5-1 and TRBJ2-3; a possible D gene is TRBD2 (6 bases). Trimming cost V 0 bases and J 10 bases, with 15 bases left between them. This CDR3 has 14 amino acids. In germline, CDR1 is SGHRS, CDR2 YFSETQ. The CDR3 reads CASSLGEAGVSQYF. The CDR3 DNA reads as TGCGCCAGCAGCTTGGGGGAGGCCGGGGTATCGCAGTATTTT.

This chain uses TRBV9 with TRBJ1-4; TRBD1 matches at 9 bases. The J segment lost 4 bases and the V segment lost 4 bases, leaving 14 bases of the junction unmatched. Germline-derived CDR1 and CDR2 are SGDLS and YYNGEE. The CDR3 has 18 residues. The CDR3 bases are TGTGCCAGCAGCCCCCAACCCCCTGACAGGGGGATTAATGAAAAACTGTTTTTT. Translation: CASSPQPPDRGINEKLFF.

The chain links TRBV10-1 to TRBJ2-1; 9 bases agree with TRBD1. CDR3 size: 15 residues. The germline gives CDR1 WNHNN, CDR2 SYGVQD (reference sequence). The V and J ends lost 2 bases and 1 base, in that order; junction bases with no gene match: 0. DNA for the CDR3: TGCGCCAGCAGTGAGGGGACAGGGTCCTACAATGAGCAGTTCTTC. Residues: CASSEGTGSYNEQFF.

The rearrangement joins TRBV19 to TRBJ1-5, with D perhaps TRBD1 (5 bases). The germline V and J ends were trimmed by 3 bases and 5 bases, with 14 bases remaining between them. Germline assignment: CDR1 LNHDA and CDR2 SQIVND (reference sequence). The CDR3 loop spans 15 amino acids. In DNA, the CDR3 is TGTGCCAGTAGTATTCGGGGGGGGAACCATCAGCCCCAGCATTTT. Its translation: CASSIRGGNHQPQHF.

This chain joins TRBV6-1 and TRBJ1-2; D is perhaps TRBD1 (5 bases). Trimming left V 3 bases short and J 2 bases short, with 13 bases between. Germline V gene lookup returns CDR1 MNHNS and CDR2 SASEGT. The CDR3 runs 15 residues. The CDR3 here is CASSDHGRGNYGYTF. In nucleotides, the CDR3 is TGTGCCAGCAGTGATCACGGGCGGGGGAACTATGGCTACACCTTC.

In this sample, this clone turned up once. The CDR3 reads CASSLRSSYNEQFF. The CDR3 nucleotides are TGTGCCAGCAGCTTACGGAGCTCCTACAATGAGCAGTTCTTC. The chain is built from TRBV7-2 and TRBJ2-1; no reliable D call. The CDR3 covers 14 residues. V shed 2 bases and J shed 0 bases, with 5 bases lying between them. The germline V gene encodes CDR1 SGHTA and CDR2 FQGNSA.

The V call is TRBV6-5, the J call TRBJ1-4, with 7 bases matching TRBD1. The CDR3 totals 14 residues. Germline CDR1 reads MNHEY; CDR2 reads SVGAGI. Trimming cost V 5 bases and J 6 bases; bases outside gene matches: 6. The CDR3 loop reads CASSRQGGDEKLFF. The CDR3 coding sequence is TGTGCCAGCAGTCGACAGGGCGGGGATGAAAAACTGTTTTTT.

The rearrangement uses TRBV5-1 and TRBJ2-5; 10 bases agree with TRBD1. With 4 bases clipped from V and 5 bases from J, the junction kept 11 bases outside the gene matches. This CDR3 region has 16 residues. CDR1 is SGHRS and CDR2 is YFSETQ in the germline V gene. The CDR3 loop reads CASSPGGQGMRETQYF. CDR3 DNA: TGCGCCAGCAGCCCTGGGGGACAGGGGATGAGGGAGACCCAGTACTTC.

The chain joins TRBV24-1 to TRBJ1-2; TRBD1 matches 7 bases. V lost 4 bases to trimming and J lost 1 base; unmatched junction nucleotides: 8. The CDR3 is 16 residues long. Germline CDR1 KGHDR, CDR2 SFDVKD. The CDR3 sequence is CATSEARDRDNYGYTF. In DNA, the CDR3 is TGTGCCACCAGTGAGGCTCGGGACAGAGATAACTATGGCTACACCTTC.

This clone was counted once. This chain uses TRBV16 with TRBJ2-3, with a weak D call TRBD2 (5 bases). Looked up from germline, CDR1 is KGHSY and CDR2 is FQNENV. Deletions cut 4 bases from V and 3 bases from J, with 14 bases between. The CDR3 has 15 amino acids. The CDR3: CASSRRAPRTDTQYF. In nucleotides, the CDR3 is TGTGCCAGCAGCCGGCGGGCCCCAAGGACAGATACGCAGTATTTT.

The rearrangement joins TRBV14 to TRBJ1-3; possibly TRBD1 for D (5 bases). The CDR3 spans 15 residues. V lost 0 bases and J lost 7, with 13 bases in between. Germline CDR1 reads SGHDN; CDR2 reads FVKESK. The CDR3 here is CASSQDWGKGNTIYF. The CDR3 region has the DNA TGTGCCAGCAGCCAAGACTGGGGCAAGGGGAACACCATATATTTT.

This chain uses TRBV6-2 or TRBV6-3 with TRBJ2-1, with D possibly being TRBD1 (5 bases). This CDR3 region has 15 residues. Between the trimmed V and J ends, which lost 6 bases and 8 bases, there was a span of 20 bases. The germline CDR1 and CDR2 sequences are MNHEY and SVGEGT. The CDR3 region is CASSKEGLGQYEQFF. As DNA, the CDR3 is TGTGCCAGCAGCAAAGAAGGGTTGGGGCAATATGAGCAGTTCTTC.

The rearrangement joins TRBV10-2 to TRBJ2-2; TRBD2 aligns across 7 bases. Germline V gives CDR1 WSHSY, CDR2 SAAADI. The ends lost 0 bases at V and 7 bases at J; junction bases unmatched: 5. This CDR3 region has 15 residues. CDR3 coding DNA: TGCGCCAGCAGTGAGTCGAGCGGGGAGGTCGGGGAGCTGTTTTTT. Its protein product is CASSESSGEVGELFF.